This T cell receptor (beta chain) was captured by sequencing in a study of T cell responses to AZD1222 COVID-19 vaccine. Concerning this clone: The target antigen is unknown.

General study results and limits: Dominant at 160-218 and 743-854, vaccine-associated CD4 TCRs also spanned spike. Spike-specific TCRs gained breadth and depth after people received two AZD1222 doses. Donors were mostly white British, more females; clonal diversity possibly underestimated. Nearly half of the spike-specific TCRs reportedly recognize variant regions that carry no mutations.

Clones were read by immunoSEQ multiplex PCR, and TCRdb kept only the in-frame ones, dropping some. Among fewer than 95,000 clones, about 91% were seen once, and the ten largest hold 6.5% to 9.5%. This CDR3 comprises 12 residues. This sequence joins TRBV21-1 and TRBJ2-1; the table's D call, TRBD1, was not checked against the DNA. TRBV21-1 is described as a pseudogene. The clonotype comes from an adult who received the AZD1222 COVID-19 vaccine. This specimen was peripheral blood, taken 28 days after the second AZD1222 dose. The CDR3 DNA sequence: TGTGCCAGCAGCAAACAGGGCAATGAGCAGTTCTTC. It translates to CASSKQGNEQFF.